The clone carrying this TCR beta chain has more than one count but fewer than ten. Its antigen is as yet unknown. Sorting for CD4+ CD45RA- CD25high cells yielded memory regulatory T cells. The record originates from a study of draining lymph node invasion in breast cancer. Study-level information: Lymph node tumor invasion was verified by EpCAM/CD45 flow cytometry. Study outcomes and limitations: Roughly 14-25% of Treg TCRs per tissue were shared with Tconvs. Same TCR in Treg and Tconv subsets: suggestive, not proof, of shared origin. Tregs appeared more clonally expanded than Tconvs in all tissues.

TCRdb re-called the bulk RNA-seq reads with MiXCR, one entry per CDR3 protein. The sample has some 3,000 distinct CDR3 sequences, less than 65% seen once; the top ten hold 3.4%. The source material was sorted memory Tregs from a lymph node. The origin of this receptor is a female donor with luminal breast cancer.

The CDR3 is CASSQEPGQGYYEQYF. The CDR3 coding sequence is TGCGCCAGCAGCCAGGAACCGGGACAGGGTTACTACGAGCAGTACTTC. V is TRBV4-1 and J is TRBJ2-7; 9 nucleotides align to TRBD1. CDR3 size: 16 residues. V was clipped by 3 bases and J by 3 bases; unmatched bases: 9. Germline lookup yields CDR1 MGHRA and CDR2 YSYEKL.